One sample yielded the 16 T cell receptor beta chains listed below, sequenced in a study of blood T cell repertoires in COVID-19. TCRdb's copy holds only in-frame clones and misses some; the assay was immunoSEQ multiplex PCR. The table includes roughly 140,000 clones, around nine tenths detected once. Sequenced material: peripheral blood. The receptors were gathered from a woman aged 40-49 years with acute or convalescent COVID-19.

The CDR3, as DNA: TGTGCCAGCAGCACCCTACAGGGGGCTGGCGGGGAGCTGTTTTTT. Translated, it gives CASSTLQGAGGELFF. The chain recombines TRBV13 with TRBJ2-2, with 9 bases lining up with TRBD1. The germline gives CDR1 PRHDT, CDR2 FYEKMQ (reference sequence). The CDR3 has 15 amino acids. Germline trimming cut 5 bases from V and 7 bases from J; bases unmatched to any gene: 8.

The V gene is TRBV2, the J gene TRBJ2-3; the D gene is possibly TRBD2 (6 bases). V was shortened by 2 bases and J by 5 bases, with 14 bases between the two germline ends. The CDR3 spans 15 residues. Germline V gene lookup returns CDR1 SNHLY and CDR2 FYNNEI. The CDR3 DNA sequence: TGTGCCAGCAGTGAAAGGTTTAGCGGAGTAGATACGCAGTATTTT. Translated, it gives CASSERFSGVDTQYF.

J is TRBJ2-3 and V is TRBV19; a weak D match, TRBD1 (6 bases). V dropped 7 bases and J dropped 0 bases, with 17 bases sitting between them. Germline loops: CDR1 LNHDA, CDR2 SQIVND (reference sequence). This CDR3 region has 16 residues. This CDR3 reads CASTHRTATSTDTQYF. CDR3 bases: TGTGCCAGTACCCATAGGACAGCCACTAGCACAGATACGCAGTATTTT. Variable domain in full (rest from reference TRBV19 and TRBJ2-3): DGGITQSPKYLFRKEGQNVTLSCEQNLNHDAMYWYRQDPGQGLRLIYYSQIVNDFQKGDIAEGYSVSREKKESFPLTVTSAQKNPTAFYLCASTHRTATSTDTQYFGPGTRLTVL.

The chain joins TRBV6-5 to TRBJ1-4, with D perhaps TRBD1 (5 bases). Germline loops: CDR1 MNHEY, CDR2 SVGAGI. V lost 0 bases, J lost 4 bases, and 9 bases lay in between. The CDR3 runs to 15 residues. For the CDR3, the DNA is TGTGCCAGCAGTTACTCGGGGGGGGATAATGAAAAACTGTTTTTT. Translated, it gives CASSYSGGDNEKLFF.

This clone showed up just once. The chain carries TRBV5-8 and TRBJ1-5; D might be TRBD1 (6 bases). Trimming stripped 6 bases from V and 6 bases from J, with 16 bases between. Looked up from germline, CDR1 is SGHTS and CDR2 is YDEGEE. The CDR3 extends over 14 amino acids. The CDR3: CASTRWGLGQPQHF. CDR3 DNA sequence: TGTGCCAGCACCAGATGGGGGCTGGGTCAGCCCCAGCATTTT.

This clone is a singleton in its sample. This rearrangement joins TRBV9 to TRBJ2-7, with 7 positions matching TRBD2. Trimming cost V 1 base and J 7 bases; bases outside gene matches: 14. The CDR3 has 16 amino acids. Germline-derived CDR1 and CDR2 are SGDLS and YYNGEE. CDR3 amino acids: CASSVSAGVPSLEQYF. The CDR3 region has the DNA TGTGCCAGCAGCGTATCTGCGGGGGTTCCCAGCTTGGAGCAGTACTTC.

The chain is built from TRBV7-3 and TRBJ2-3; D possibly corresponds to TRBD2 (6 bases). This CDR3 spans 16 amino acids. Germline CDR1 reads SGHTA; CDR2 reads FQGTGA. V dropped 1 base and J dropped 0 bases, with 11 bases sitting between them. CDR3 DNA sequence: TGTGCCAGCAGCTTAAAGAGCGGGTTTAGCACAGATACGCAGTATTTT. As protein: CASSLKSGFSTDTQYF.

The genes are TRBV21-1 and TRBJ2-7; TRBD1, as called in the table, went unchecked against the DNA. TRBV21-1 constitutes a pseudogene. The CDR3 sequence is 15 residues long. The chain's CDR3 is CASSNPARASYEQYF. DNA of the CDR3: TGTGCCAGCAGCAACCCGGCCAGGGCCTCCTACGAGCAGTACTTC.

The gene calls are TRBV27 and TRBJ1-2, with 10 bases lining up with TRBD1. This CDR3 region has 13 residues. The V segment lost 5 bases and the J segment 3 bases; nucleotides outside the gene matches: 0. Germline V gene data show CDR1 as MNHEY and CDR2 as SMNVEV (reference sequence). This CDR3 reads CASSGTGDYGYTF. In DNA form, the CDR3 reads TGTGCCAGCAGTGGGACAGGGGACTATGGCTACACCTTC.

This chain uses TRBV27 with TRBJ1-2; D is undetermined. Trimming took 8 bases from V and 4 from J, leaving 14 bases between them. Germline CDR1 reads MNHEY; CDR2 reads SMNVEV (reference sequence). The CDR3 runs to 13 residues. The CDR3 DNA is TGTGCCAGCGGATCAAATTCAGGCTATGGCTACACCTTC. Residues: CASGSNSGYGYTF.

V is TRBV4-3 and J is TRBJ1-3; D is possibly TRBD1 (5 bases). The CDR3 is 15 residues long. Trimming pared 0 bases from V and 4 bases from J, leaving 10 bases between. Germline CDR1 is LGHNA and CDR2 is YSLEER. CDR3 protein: CASSQEAGPGNTIYF. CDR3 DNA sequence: TGCGCCAGCAGCCAAGAGGCAGGGCCCGGAAACACCATATATTTT.

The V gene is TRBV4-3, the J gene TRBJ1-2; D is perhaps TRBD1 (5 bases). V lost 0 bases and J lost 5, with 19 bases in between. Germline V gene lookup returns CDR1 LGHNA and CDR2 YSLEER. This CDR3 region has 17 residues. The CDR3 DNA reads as TGCGCCAGCAGCCAAGAATGGTCAGGTGATGGGGCTTATGGCTACACCTTC. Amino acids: CASSQEWSGDGAYGYTF.

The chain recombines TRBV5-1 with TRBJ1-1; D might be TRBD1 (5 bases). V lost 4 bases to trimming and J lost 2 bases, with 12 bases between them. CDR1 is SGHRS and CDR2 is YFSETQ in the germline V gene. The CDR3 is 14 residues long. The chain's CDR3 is CASSPMTVNTEAFF. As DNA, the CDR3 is TGCGCCAGCAGCCCTATGACAGTCAACACTGAAGCTTTCTTT.

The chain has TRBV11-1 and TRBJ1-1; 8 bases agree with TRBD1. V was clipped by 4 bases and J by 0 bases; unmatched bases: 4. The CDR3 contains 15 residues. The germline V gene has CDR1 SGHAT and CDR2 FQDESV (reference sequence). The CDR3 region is CASSSRTGMNTEAFF. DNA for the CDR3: TGTGCCAGCAGCTCCCGGACAGGGATGAACACTGAAGCTTTCTTT.

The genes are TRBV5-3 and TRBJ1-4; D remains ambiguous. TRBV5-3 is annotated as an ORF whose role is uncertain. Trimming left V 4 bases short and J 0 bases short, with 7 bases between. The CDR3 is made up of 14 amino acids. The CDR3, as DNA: TGTGCCAGAAGCCGAGGTGCAACTAATGAAAAACTGTTTTTT. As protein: CARSRGATNEKLFF.

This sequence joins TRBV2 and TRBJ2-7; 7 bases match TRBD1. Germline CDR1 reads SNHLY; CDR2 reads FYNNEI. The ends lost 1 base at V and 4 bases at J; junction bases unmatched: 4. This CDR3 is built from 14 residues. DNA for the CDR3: TGTGCCAGCAGTGAAGGAGGGGGACAGTACGAGCAGTACTTC. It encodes CASSEGGGQYEQYF.